The 21 T cell receptor beta chains listed next were all sequenced from one sample in a study of T cell repertoires in cytomegalovirus infection. Antigens of these TCRs are unknown. From the reads, TCRdb called clonotypes with MiXCR, one entry per CDR3 protein. The sample has 90,000 to 120,000 distinct CDR3 sequences; roughly two fifths are singletons. This material consisted of CD8+ T cells from cultured PBMCs, taken from culture after CMV antigen stimulation. All receptors derive from a human donor in good health (CMV status not recorded). Some clones in this sample may be carry-over from other donors' samples.

This clonotype came up a few times. The chain has TRBV7-6 and TRBJ1-1; no reliable D call. Trimming took 1 base from V and 4 from J, leaving 13 bases between them. This CDR3 has 15 residues. Germline V gene lookup returns CDR1 SGHVS and CDR2 FNYEAQ. The CDR3 coding sequence is TGTGCCAGCAGCTTAGAATGGGCGGTGGGCACTGAAGCTTTCTTT. Encoded protein: CASSLEWAVGTEAFF.

This clonotype has a count of ten or more. V usage is TRBV7-6 and J usage is TRBJ1-5; D is unresolved. The V end was cut by 1 base, the J end by 3 bases, with 7 bases between. Germline assignment: CDR1 SGHVS and CDR2 FNYEAQ. This CDR3 region has 14 residues. CDR3 in DNA: TGTGCCAGCAGCTTAGACGTAACCAATCAGCCCCAGCATTTT. Residues: CASSLDVTNQPQHF.

This clonotype showed up many times. The rearrangement links TRBV7-8 to TRBJ1-5; unclear D gene. Trimming removed 0 bases from V and 0 bases from J, with 15 bases in between. CDR3 size: 18 residues. Germline V lookup: CDR1 SGHVS, CDR2 FQNEAQ. The DNA of the CDR3 is TGTGCCAGCAGCTTAGCCTCAGTGACGGTGAATAGCAATCAGCCCCAGCATTTT. Protein sequence: CASSLASVTVNSNQPQHF.

In this sample, this clonotype turned up many times. The chain employs TRBV7-9 and TRBJ1-1; D gene unclear. V was pared by 5 bases and J by 1 base, with 5 bases between. The CDR3 totals 12 residues. Germline lookup yields CDR1 SEHNR and CDR2 FQNEAQ (reference sequence). The CDR3 region is CASSGQNTEAFF. CDR3 DNA sequence: TGTGCCAGCAGCGGGCAGAACACTGAAGCTTTCTTT.

This clonotype appeared a few times. The V gene is TRBV7-9, the J gene TRBJ2-3; the D gene is possibly TRBD2 (7 bases). V lost 5 bases, J lost 2 bases, and 20 bases lay in between. CDR3 length: 17 amino acids. Germline-derived CDR1 and CDR2 are SEHNR and FQNEAQ (reference sequence). The CDR3 nucleotides read TGTGCCAGCAGCCCGCGTGGGGCGGGGGCCTTCACAGATACGCAGTATTTT. Its protein is CASSPRGAGAFTDTQYF.

This clonotype was counted only a few times. The chain joins TRBV12-3 or TRBV12-4 to TRBJ1-1; 9 nucleotides agree with TRBD1. The J segment lost 11 bases and the V segment lost 5 bases, leaving 6 bases of the junction unmatched. The CDR3 runs 12 residues. In nucleotides, the CDR3 is TGTGCCAGCAGTACAGGGGGCCGGGATGCTTTCTTT. This gives the protein CASSTGGRDAFF.

A few counts support this clonotype. The V gene is TRBV7-8, the J gene TRBJ2-7; a weak D match, TRBD1 (5 bases). The ends were cut back, 0 bases at V and 3 bases at J, with 9 bases in the middle. The CDR3 has 14 residues. The germline V gene has CDR1 SGHVS and CDR2 FQNEAQ. The CDR3 here is CASSLAGLGYEQYF. CDR3 DNA: TGTGCCAGCAGCTTAGCGGGGCTCGGCTACGAGCAGTACTTC.

The genes are TRBV28 and TRBJ2-1; 10 bases line up with TRBD2. Per the germline V gene, CDR1 is MDHEN and CDR2 is SYDVKM. The CDR3 extends over 15 amino acids. The V segment lost 3 bases and the J segment 3 bases; nucleotides outside the gene matches: 2. CDR3 in amino acids: CASSFLAGVYNEQFF. CDR3 sequence (DNA): TGTGCCAGCAGTTTTCTAGCGGGGGTCTACAATGAGCAGTTCTTC. The whole variable domain, filled in from reference TRBV28 and TRBJ2-1, reads DVKVTQSSRYLVKRTGEKVFLECVQDMDHENMFWYRQDPGLGLRLIYFSYDVKMKEKGDIPEGYSVSREKKERFSLILESASTNQTSMYLCASSFLAGVYNEQFFGPGTRLTVL.

This clonotype was recorded a few times. The chain is built from TRBV29-1 and TRBJ2-2; TRBD2 might be the D (6 bases). The germline CDR1 and CDR2 sequences are SQVTM and ANQGSEA. The CDR3 length is 15 residues. V was trimmed by 7 bases and J by 0 bases, leaving 15 bases between them. The CDR3 is CSAGTSNANTGELFF. The CDR3 coding sequence is TGCAGCGCCGGGACTTCCAACGCGAACACCGGGGAGCTGTTTTTT.

The chain uses TRBV28 and TRBJ1-1, with 8 positions matching TRBD1. J lost 0 bases, V lost 5 bases, and 8 bases had no gene match. The CDR3 contains 16 residues. Germline V gene data show CDR1 as MDHEN and CDR2 as SYDVKM. The CDR3 sequence: CASSGQGETMNTEAFF. CDR3 in DNA: TGTGCCAGCAGTGGACAGGGCGAGACCATGAACACTGAAGCTTTCTTT. Filled out from reference TRBV28 and TRBJ1-1, the complete variable domain reads DVKVTQSSRYLVKRTGEKVFLECVQDMDHENMFWYRQDPGLGLRLIYFSYDVKMKEKGDIPEGYSVSREKKERFSLILESASTNQTSMYLCASSGQGETMNTEAFFGQGTRLTVV.

This clonotype occurred a few times. The chain couples TRBV4-1 to TRBJ2-1; D unclear. Between the trimmed V and J ends, which lost 5 bases and 7 bases, there was a span of 18 bases. The CDR3 is 15 amino acids. Per germline, CDR1 MGHRA and CDR2 YSYEKL. CDR3 in DNA: TGCGCCAGCAGCTACCGAATCGGCGTCGGGAATGAGCAGTTCTTC. Translation: CASSYRIGVGNEQFF.

This chain uses TRBV2 with TRBJ2-1; D may correspond to TRBD1 or TRBD2 (6 bases each). The germline V gene has CDR1 SNHLY and CDR2 FYNNEI. This CDR3 is 14 amino acids long. Trimming shortened V by 4 bases and J by 3 bases, and 10 bases separated the two germline ends. CDR3 residues: CASSAGALYNEQFF. The DNA for the CDR3 is TGTGCCAGCAGTGCGGGGGCCCTCTACAATGAGCAGTTCTTC. The variable domain in full, completed from reference TRBV2 and TRBJ2-1, reads EPEVTQTPSHQVTQMGQEVILRCVPISNHLYFYWYRQILGQKVEFLVSFYNNEISEKSEIFDDQFSVERPDGSNFTLKIRSTKLEDSAMYFCASSAGALYNEQFFGPGTRLTVL.

V is TRBV27 and J is TRBJ2-7, with D maybe TRBD2 (6 bases). This CDR3 is 14 amino acids long. CDR1 is MNHEY and CDR2 is SMNVEV in the germline V gene (reference sequence). V was cut by 5 bases and J by 0 bases, with 11 bases left in between. The CDR3 nucleotides are TGTGCCAGCAGTGTAGGGAGGTACTCCTACGAGCAGTACTTC. Translating it yields CASSVGRYSYEQYF.

In this sample, this clonotype turned up many times. The chain uses TRBV12-3 or TRBV12-4 and TRBJ2-3; D is possibly TRBD1 or TRBD2 (5 bases each). The germline V and J ends were trimmed by 5 bases and 5 bases, with 17 bases remaining between them. This CDR3 is 15 amino acids long. CDR3: CASSKPGPQGDTQYF. CDR3 DNA: TGTGCCAGCAGTAAACCGGGACCCCAGGGAGATACGCAGTATTTT.

V usage is TRBV19 and J usage is TRBJ2-1; D ambiguous. The germline V gene encodes CDR1 LNHDA and CDR2 SQIVND (reference sequence). This CDR3 spans 13 amino acids. Trimming took 3 bases from V and 4 from J, leaving 7 bases between them. The CDR3 DNA reads as TGTGCCAGTAGTATTGTTTATTACAATGAGCAGTTCTTC. Its protein is CASSIVYYNEQFF.

This clonotype came up a few times. The chain carries TRBV5-5 and TRBJ1-6; D gene unclear. In germline, CDR1 is SGHKS, CDR2 YYEKEE (reference sequence). The CDR3 consists of 17 residues. V shed 0 bases and J shed 0 bases, with 10 bases lying between them. This CDR3 is CASSLGRISSYNSPLHF. The CDR3 coding sequence is TGTGCCAGCAGCTTGGGCCGAATCAGCTCCTATAATTCACCCCTCCACTTT.

The chain couples TRBV12-3 or TRBV12-4 to TRBJ1-6, with a possible D match to TRBD1 (5 bases). The CDR3 extends over 13 amino acids. V gave up 3 bases and J gave up 9 bases, with 9 bases separating them. CDR3 residues: CASSLGLVSPLHF. The CDR3 bases are TGTGCCAGCAGTTTGGGACTGGTTTCACCCCTCCACTTT.

In its sample, this clonotype was seen many times. The chain couples TRBV7-8 to TRBJ2-2, with 8 bases lining up with TRBD2. Germline V gene lookup returns CDR1 SGHVS and CDR2 FQNEAQ. The CDR3 length is 17 residues. V trimming: 6 bases; J trimming: 5 bases; junction bases outside the gene matches: 14. Here the CDR3 reads CASRFRTGTRSTGELFF. CDR3 sequence (DNA): TGTGCCAGCAGATTCCGAACCGGGACTAGATCTACCGGGGAGCTGTTTTTT.

The chain uses TRBV7-6 and TRBJ1-1; no definite D call. With 5 bases removed from V and 4 bases from J, the gap between germline ends came to 11 bases. This CDR3 has 13 amino acids. Germline V gene data show CDR1 as SGHVS and CDR2 as FNYEAQ. CDR3 nucleotides: TGTGCCAGCAGCCAAGGAGGGCTCACTGAAGCTTTCTTT. Protein product: CASSQGGLTEAFF.

This clonotype was observed a handful of times. The rearrangement uses TRBV19 and TRBJ2-7, with TRBD2 as a possible D gene (6 bases). Germline V gene lookup returns CDR1 LNHDA and CDR2 SQIVND (reference sequence). The CDR3 contains 14 residues. The germline V and J ends were trimmed by 7 bases and 3 bases, with 16 bases remaining between them. CDR3 protein: CASTSGDQNYEQYF. The CDR3 coding sequence is TGTGCCAGTACCTCGGGGGACCAAAACTACGAGCAGTACTTC.

This clonotype appeared a few times. The V and J genes are TRBV12-3 or TRBV12-4 and TRBJ2-7; 7 bases fit TRBD1. The CDR3 is 14 residues long. V shed 7 bases and J 3 bases; nucleotides not matched to a gene: 9. The CDR3 bases are TGTGCCAGCACCCGACAGGGAGAGAGCTACGAGCAGTACTTC. Its protein product is CASTRQGESYEQYF.